A selection of T cell receptor beta chains follows, all from one sample in a study of shared clonotypes between healthy human individuals. Data came from immunoSEQ multiplex PCR; TCRdb stores just in-frame clones and leaves some out. The sample records millions of clones, around nine tenths being singletons. The specimen sequenced was naive CD4+ T cells sorted from blood. The receptors here all came from a man younger than 30 in good health. The CDR3 runs from the conserved cysteine through the conserved F or W. D genes are given only for firm matches. Where a row states a size, it is once, few, many or the class of an expanded clone; other rows omit it.

V: TRBV19
J: TRBJ1-4
size: .
D: TRBD1
DNA: TGTGCCAGTAGTGTACAGGGGGCGCCGGGTAATGAAAAACTGTTTTTT
CDR3: CASSVQGAPGNEKLFF

V: TRBV5-1
J: TRBJ1-1
size: few
D: .
DNA: TGCGCCAGCAGCTTGGCGGGGGGCAGGACTGAAGCTTTCTTT
CDR3: CASSLAGGRTEAFF

V: TRBV27
J: TRBJ2-2
size: .
D: .
DNA: TGTGCCAGCAGTTATAGGACACAATTGAACACCGGGGAGCTGTTTTTT
CDR3: CASSYRTQLNTGELFF

V: TRBV2
J: TRBJ2-3
size: .
D: TRBD2
DNA: TGTGCCAGCAGCGTTGGACTAGCGGGGACAGATACGCAGTATTTT
CDR3: CASSVGLAGTDTQYF

V: TRBV15
J: TRBJ2-1
size: .
D: TRBD1
DNA: TGTGCCACCAGCACCGGACAGGGAGAATACAATGATGGGCAGTTCTTC
CDR3: CATSTGQGEYNDGQFF

V: TRBV19
J: TRBJ2-2
size: once
D: TRBD1
DNA: TGTGCCAGTATGAACAGGGGAAAAACCGGGGAGCTGTTTTTT
CDR3: CASMNRGKTGELFF

V: TRBV30
J: TRBJ1-2
size: .
D: .
DNA: TGTGCCTGGAGTGTAGGTGAGGGGGACTATGGCTACACCTTC
CDR3: CAWSVGEGDYGYTF

V: TRBV6-1
J: TRBJ1-1
size: .
D: .
DNA: TGTGCCAGCAACAGGGCAAACACTGAAGCTTTCTTT
CDR3: CASNRANTEAFF

V: TRBV27
J: TRBJ2-7
size: .
D: TRBD2
DNA: TGTGCCAGCAAATATCAACTAGCGGGCTCCTACGAGCAGTACTTC
CDR3: CASKYQLAGSYEQYF

V: TRBV5-1
J: TRBJ1-2
size: .
D: .
DNA: TGCGCCAGCAGCCCTACCGGGACCCTAGTCTATGGCTACACCTTC
CDR3: CASSPTGTLVYGYTF

V: TRBV7-9
J: TRBJ1-6
size: few
D: TRBD1
DNA: TGTGCCAGCAGGGGACAGCCGAATAATTCACCCCTCCACTTT
CDR3: CASRGQPNNSPLHF

V: TRBV18
J: TRBJ2-7
size: .
D: .
DNA: TGTGCCAGCTCACTAAGAGGCTACGAGCAGTACTTC
CDR3: CASSLRGYEQYF

V: TRBV7-3
J: TRBJ2-5
size: .
D: .
DNA: TGTGCCAGCAGCTCACCTGACAGAGAGACCCAGTACTTC
CDR3: CASSSPDRETQYF

V: TRBV7-6
J: TRBJ1-1
size: .
D: TRBD1
DNA: TGTGCCAGCAGCTTAAACAGGGGTTTAACTGAAGCTTTCTTT
CDR3: CASSLNRGLTEAFF

V: TRBV9
J: TRBJ1-4
size: .
D: .
DNA: TGTGCCAGCAGCGGGCCGACTAATGAAAAACTGTTTTTT
CDR3: CASSGPTNEKLFF

V: TRBV7-9
J: TRBJ2-7
size: .
D: TRBD1
DNA: TGTGCCAGCAGCTCGAGACAGGGGAAGGTTTCCTACGAGCAGTACTTC
CDR3: CASSSRQGKVSYEQYF

V: TRBV9
J: TRBJ1-1
size: .
D: .
DNA: TGTGCCAGCAGCCCCGGCCCTTTGAACACTGAAGCTTTCTTT
CDR3: CASSPGPLNTEAFF

V: TRBV30
J: TRBJ2-7
size: once
D: .
DNA: TGTGCCTGGGGGGGGAGTAGCTACGAGCAGTACTTC
CDR3: CAWGGSSYEQYF

V: TRBV19
J: TRBJ2-6
size: once
D: .
DNA: TGTGCCACCCGGCAGAGCTCTGGGGCCAACGTCCTGACTTTC
CDR3: CATRQSSGANVLTF

V: TRBV7-9
J: TRBJ2-3
size: .
D: TRBD2
DNA: TGTGCCAGCAGTTTCCAAGCGGGAGCCGGAACAGATACGCAGTATTTT
CDR3: CASSFQAGAGTDTQYF

V: TRBV29-1
J: TRBJ2-4
size: .
D: .
DNA: TGCAGCGCCTTGAGGCAGAACGGGGCCATTCAGTACTTC
CDR3: CSALRQNGAIQYF

V: TRBV10-3
J: TRBJ2-5
size: .
D: .
DNA: TGTGCCATCAGTGACCGCAGGGAAGGCGAGACCCAGTACTTC
CDR3: CAISDRREGETQYF

V: TRBV5-6
J: TRBJ2-5
size: .
D: .
DNA: TGTGCCAGCAGCTATTGGGGGGGGCCCAGTGGTGAGACCCAGTACTTC
CDR3: CASSYWGGPSGETQYF

V: TRBV5-4
J: TRBJ2-1
size: .
D: .
DNA: TGTGCCAGCAGCTTGGCTGGGATTGACAATGAGCAGTTCTTC
CDR3: CASSLAGIDNEQFF

V: TRBV30
J: TRBJ1-1
size: .
D: .
DNA: TGTGCCTGGAGTGACAGGGCAGGCACTGAAGCTTTCTTT
CDR3: CAWSDRAGTEAFF

V: TRBV30
J: TRBJ2-7
size: .
D: .
DNA: TGTGCCTGGACCCACCCGGGGTTTTTAGGGCAGTACTTC
CDR3: CAWTHPGFLGQYF

V: TRBV5-5
J: TRBJ1-5
size: .
D: .
DNA: TGTGCCAGCAGCTTGGCCGGGACTCGGGATCAGCCCCAGCATTTT
CDR3: CASSLAGTRDQPQHF

V: TRBV6-6
J: TRBJ2-3
size: .
D: TRBD2
DNA: TGTGCCAGCCGGCGGAGCGGGGGTCCCACAGATACGCAGTATTTT
CDR3: CASRRSGGPTDTQYF

V: TRBV11-2
J: TRBJ1-5
size: .
D: TRBD1
DNA: TGTGCCAGCAGGCCCTCTACAGGGGCTCAGGGGCCCCAGCATTTT
CDR3: CASRPSTGAQGPQHF

V: TRBV6-1
J: TRBJ2-3
size: .
D: TRBD2
DNA: TGTGCCAGCAGTCGTCTAGCGGGGGGTTTTGATACGCAGTATTTT
CDR3: CASSRLAGGFDTQYF

V: TRBV4-1
J: TRBJ2-5
size: .
D: .
DNA: TGCGCCAGCAGCCTTGGCAGACAGCAAGAGACCCAGTACTTC
CDR3: CASSLGRQQETQYF

V: TRBV30
J: TRBJ2-5
size: .
D: .
DNA: TGTGCCTGGAGTAGTCTGGAGACCCAGTACTTC
CDR3: CAWSSLETQYF

V: TRBV5-1
J: TRBJ1-1
size: once
D: .
DNA: TGCGCCAGCTCCCAATCGGGACACCTTAACACTGAAGCTTTCTTT
CDR3: CASSQSGHLNTEAFF

V: TRBV18
J: TRBJ2-1
size: .
D: .
DNA: TGTGCCAGCTCCCAGTGGCAGGGGAACTACAATGAGCAGTTCTTC
CDR3: CASSQWQGNYNEQFF

V: TRBV2
J: TRBJ1-1
size: .
D: .
DNA: TGTGCCAGCAGTGTGGCTGGGCACGGAGTGAACACTGAAGCTTTCTTT
CDR3: CASSVAGHGVNTEAFF

V: TRBV19
J: TRBJ2-3
size: .
D: .
DNA: TGTGCCAGTACGAGGCCGGGAGCAGATACGCAGTATTTT
CDR3: CASTRPGADTQYF

V: TRBV6-5
J: TRBJ2-5
size: .
D: .
DNA: TGTGCCAGCAGTTACGGGCAGGGGCTCCAGTACTTC
CDR3: CASSYGQGLQYF

V: TRBV11-2
J: TRBJ2-5
size: .
D: .
DNA: TGTGCCAGCAGCTTACTTGGTCAGGACGTGGGAGAGACCCAGTACTTC
CDR3: CASSLLGQDVGETQYF

V: TRBV18
J: TRBJ2-6
size: .
D: TRBD2
DNA: TGTGCCAGCTCACCTCTAGCGGGAGCGGGGGCCAACGTCCTGACTTTC
CDR3: CASSPLAGAGANVLTF

V: TRBV5-1
J: TRBJ2-7
size: .
D: TRBD1
DNA: TGCGCCAGCAGCTTGGAAGGGGGCACCTACGAGCAGTACTTC
CDR3: CASSLEGGTYEQYF